The subject of this entry is one T cell receptor beta chain. PCR was performed a second time for about 6 to 12 cycles using a sample-barcoded 5' primer and a J-beta primer mix. TCRdb itself ran the 5' RACE reads through MiXCR, one entry per CDR3 protein. Of 800,000 or so distinct CDR3 sequences in the sample, around 50% were seen once. This record belongs to a study of blood T cells in healthy people across ages. Total RNA extraction produced at least 5.5 micrograms (per sample) for the study. The ends were cut back, 4 bases at V and 5 bases at J, with 20 bases in the middle. CDR1 and CDR2 from the germline V gene are LGHNA and YNFKEQ. The CDR3 spans 16 residues.

The sample consisted of blood. The genes are TRBV4-2 and TRBJ1-1, with TRBD1 as a possible D gene (6 bases). This receptor was taken from a man older than 75 in good health. The CDR3 coding sequence is TGTGCCAGCAGCCCCAGCCGCAACAGGGCGGCGACTGAAGCTTTCTTT. Its protein is CASSPSRNRAATEAFF.